This T cell receptor (beta chain) was sequenced during a study of regulatory T cells in long-lasting Graves disease. This clonotype was seen at least ten times. Trimming left V 0 bases short and J 1 base short, with 6 bases between. In germline, CDR1 is LGHDT, CDR2 YNNKEL (reference sequence). This CDR3 comprises 14 residues. Time point in this sample: persistent/refractory GD, antithyroid drugs over 5 years with positive TRAb. Scientists built the TCR library using RNA that was extracted from PBMCs. iRepertoire HTBI primers and Arm-PCR of CDR3 regions built TCR beta libraries. TCRdb recomputed calls from the multiplex PCR reads with MiXCR, one row per CDR3 protein. The table has 400,000 or so distinct CDR3 sequences, around 21% seen once; the top ten hold around 20%.

J is TRBJ1-1 and V is TRBV3-1; D uncertain. The receptor was derived from a female donor with Graves disease. The sample in question was peripheral blood mononuclear cells (PBMCs), obtained when the disease was refractory, from a patient treated with antithyroid drugs. CDR3 amino acids: CASSQEDGNTEAFF. In nucleotides, the CDR3 is TGTGCCAGCAGCCAAGAGGACGGGAACACTGAAGCTTTCTTT.